A single sample is the source of the 29 T cell receptor beta chains below, sequenced in a study of cytomegalovirus exposure and HLA in healthy donors. The primer mix had 60 Vbeta and 13 Jbeta primers. Only in-frame clones appear in the TCRdb table, and some are missing; sequencing was by immunoSEQ multiplex PCR. This sample has about 150,000 clones, with more than 70% found just once. Sequencing was carried out using PBMCs. The receptors here all came from a man aged 18 to 30 in good health and CMV-seropositive.

The gene calls are TRBV7-2 and TRBJ2-1; TRBD2 might be the D (6 bases). V lost 1 base and J 9 bases, leaving 10 bases between the germline ends. The V gene's germline CDR1 is SGHTA and CDR2 FQGNSA. This CDR3 has 13 residues. The CDR3 sequence is CASSLEWGGEQFF. As DNA, the CDR3 is TGTGCCAGCAGCTTAGAATGGGGAGGTGAGCAGTTCTTC.

V is TRBV6-1 and J is TRBJ1-5; 7 bases line up with TRBD1. V was pared by 11 bases and J by 3 bases, with 13 bases of the junction left unmatched. The CDR3 runs 15 residues. The germline CDR1 and CDR2 sequences are MNHNS and SASEGT. DNA of the CDR3: TGTGCCGGATCAGAAGACAGGGTCCCCAATCAGCCCCAGCATTTT. Protein product: CAGSEDRVPNQPQHF.

The V call is TRBV2, the J call TRBJ2-7, with D tentatively TRBD2 (6 bases). Per germline, CDR1 SNHLY and CDR2 FYNNEI. This CDR3 is 12 amino acids long. The V end was cut by 10 bases, the J end by 7 bases, with 17 bases between. The CDR3 loop is CATHPGSGEQYF. DNA for the CDR3: TGTGCCACCCACCCCGGGAGTGGTGAGCAGTACTTC.

This clone was observed a few times. V and J are TRBV18 and TRBJ2-7; TRBD2 matches at 11 bases. This CDR3 has 16 amino acids. Unmatched junction bases numbered 7, after V lost 3 bases and J lost 3 bases. The V gene's germline CDR1 is KGHSH and CDR2 LQKENI. CDR3 in amino acids: CASSPRTSGPYYEQYF. The CDR3 bases are TGTGCCAGCTCACCCAGGACTAGCGGGCCTTACTACGAGCAGTACTTC.

V gene TRBV5-4 combines with J gene TRBJ2-1; 7 bases are shared with TRBD2. This CDR3 is built from 14 residues. Germline CDR1 SGHNT, CDR2 YYREEE (reference sequence). The junction had 5 bases not matched to a gene; V was cut back by 6 bases and J by 2 bases. CDR3 DNA: TGTGCCAGCAACGTGGGGGGGGCCTACAATGAGCAGTTCTTC. Translating gives CASNVGGAYNEQFF.

This chain links TRBV28 with TRBJ1-1, with D possibly TRBD1 on 6 matching bases. CDR3 length equals 14 residues. CDR1 and CDR2 from the germline V gene are MDHEN and SYDVKM. The V end lost 2 bases, the J end lost 9 bases, and 16 bases lay between the germline ends. CDR3 residues: CASSLVSGVQQAFF. Written as DNA, the CDR3 is TGTGCCAGCAGTTTAGTCTCAGGGGTGCAGCAAGCTTTCTTT.

The sample holds a few counts of this clone. J is TRBJ1-1 and V is TRBV6-6; TRBD1 matches 10 bases. CDR1 is MNHNY, CDR2 SVGAGI, per germline (reference sequence). V shed 7 bases, J shed 5 bases, and the junction held 4 bases outside the gene matches. The CDR3 covers 13 residues. CDR3 amino acids: CASIDRGQTEAFF. DNA of the CDR3: TGTGCCAGCATCGACAGGGGGCAAACTGAAGCTTTCTTT.

This clone was counted a single time. The chain joins TRBV20-1 to TRBJ2-3; the match to TRBD2 covers 10 bases. The germline V gene has CDR1 DFQATT and CDR2 SNEGSKA (reference sequence). The CDR3 runs to 11 residues. J lost 15 bases, V lost 3 bases, and 6 bases had no gene match. Here the CDR3 reads CSARSSGGGYF. The CDR3 nucleotides read TGCAGTGCTAGGTCTAGCGGGGGTGGTTATTTT.

This clone appeared once. V gene TRBV6-5 combines with J gene TRBJ1-1; TRBD1 might be the D (5 bases). Germline V CDR1 and CDR2: MNHEY, SVGAGI. The CDR3 runs to 14 residues. Trimming pared 2 bases from V and 4 bases from J, leaving 11 bases between. The CDR3 DNA reads TGTGCCAGCAGTTACAGGGGAGGGACCACTGAAGCTTTCTTT. This sequence encodes CASSYRGGTTEAFF.

The J gene is TRBJ1-5, the V gene TRBV28; tentative D call: TRBD1 (5 bases). The CDR3 spans 15 residues. Deletions cut 6 bases from V and 5 bases from J, with 17 bases between. Germline V gene sequence: CDR1 MDHEN, CDR2 SYDVKM. DNA of the CDR3: TGTGCCAGCAGGGGTCGGGGGGGAGCACATCAGCCCCAGCATTTT. Encoded protein: CASRGRGGAHQPQHF.

The chain uses TRBV7-9 and TRBJ1-2; no reliable D call. V lost 3 bases and J lost 0, with 11 bases in between. CDR1 and CDR2 (germline): SEHNR, FQNEAQ (reference sequence). This CDR3 is built from 15 residues. CDR3 residues: CASSLLQSTNYGYTF. CDR3 sequence (DNA): TGTGCCAGCAGCTTGTTACAGTCTACTAACTATGGCTACACCTTC.

The V call is TRBV4-1, the J call TRBJ2-2; 7 bases agree with TRBD2. Germline CDR1 and CDR2: MGHRA and YSYEKL. J gave up 7 bases and V 0 bases, and 2 bases lay outside the gene matches. This CDR3 comprises 14 residues. The CDR3 DNA sequence: TGCGCCAGCAGCCAAGAGGGGGAGGGCGGGGAGCTGTTTTTT. Protein: CASSQEGEGGELFF.

J is TRBJ2-1 and V is TRBV14, with TRBD2 matching over 7 bases. With 4 bases clipped from V and 0 bases from J, the junction kept 15 bases outside the gene matches. Germline V gives CDR1 SGHDN, CDR2 FVKESK. The CDR3 length is 19 residues. The CDR3 DNA follows: TGTGCCAGCAGCCCCACGAAGGCTAGCGGCATCAGCTCCTACAATGAGCAGTTCTTC. This encodes CASSPTKASGISSYNEQFF.

V gene TRBV5-4 combines with J gene TRBJ1-2; weak D call: TRBD1 (5 bases). CDR3 length: 13 amino acids. Trimming removed 4 bases at V and 6 bases at J, with 13 bases between. Germline loops: CDR1 SGHNT, CDR2 YYREEE (reference sequence). CDR3 sequence (DNA): TGTGCCAGCAGCGGGCCAGGGCGAGATGGCTACACCTTC. It yields the protein CASSGPGRDGYTF.

This clone occurred a few times. The rearrangement uses TRBV6-5 and TRBJ1-6; TRBD1 aligns across 7 bases. J gave up 10 bases and V 0 bases, and 6 bases lay outside the gene matches. The CDR3 has 15 amino acids. Germline CDR1 MNHEY, CDR2 SVGAGI. This chain's CDR3 is CASSYSGQVNSPLHF. The CDR3 coding sequence is TGTGCCAGCAGTTACTCAGGACAGGTCAACTCACCCCTCCACTTT.

The gene calls are TRBV6-5 and TRBJ1-2; 7 bases map to TRBD1. The trim removed 5 bases at V and 0 bases at J, leaving 3 bases unmatched. Germline V gene sequence: CDR1 MNHEY, CDR2 SVGAGI. This CDR3 has 14 amino acids. The CDR3 protein is CASSDGQANYGYTF. CDR3 nucleotide sequence: TGTGCCAGCAGTGATGGACAGGCTAACTATGGCTACACCTTC.

This clone was observed a single time. V gene TRBV27 combines with J gene TRBJ2-1, with TRBD2 identical over 11 bases. This CDR3 is 18 amino acids long. CDR1 and CDR2 (germline): MNHEY, SMNVEV (reference sequence). V trimming: 5 bases; J trimming: 5 bases; junction bases outside the gene matches: 14. The CDR3 sequence: CASSPRTSGPKGDNEQFF. CDR3 nucleotides: TGTGCCAGCAGTCCACGGACTAGCGGGCCAAAAGGAGACAATGAGCAGTTCTTC.

The chain employs TRBV28 and TRBJ1-2, with a possible D match to TRBD1 (5 bases). From germline, CDR1 is MDHEN and CDR2 SYDVKM. Trimming took 5 bases from V and 2 from J, leaving 12 bases between them. The CDR3 runs 14 residues. The CDR3, as DNA: TGTGCCAGCAGTCGCGGGGGGAACAACTATGGCTACACCTTC. Its translation: CASSRGGNNYGYTF.

The chain is built from TRBV7-9 and TRBJ1-1, with TRBD1 matching 9 bases. The germline V gene has CDR1 SEHNR and CDR2 FQNEAQ (reference sequence). This CDR3 spans 16 amino acids. The junction had 8 bases not matched to a gene; V was cut back by 5 bases and J by 1 base. CDR3 sequence (DNA): TGTGCCAGCAGCACCCGAGACAGGGGGTGGAACACTGAAGCTTTCTTT. Amino acids: CASSTRDRGWNTEAFF.

The chain recombines TRBV5-5 with TRBJ2-3; 9 bases match TRBD2. This CDR3 spans 16 amino acids. Trimming cost V 4 bases and J 0 bases; bases outside gene matches: 6. Looked up from germline, CDR1 is SGHKS and CDR2 is YYEKEE (reference sequence). The CDR3 reads CASSERTSGSTDTQYF. The CDR3 DNA reads TGTGCCAGCAGCGAACGAACTAGCGGGAGCACAGATACGCAGTATTTT.

The count of this clone is one. The CDR3 DNA is TGCGCCAGCCACCGCTCCGCGGCGGGTGGCTACACCTTC. Translation gives CASHRSAAGGYTF. The gene calls are TRBV10-2 and TRBJ1-2, with unresolved D. V dropped 8 bases and J dropped 7 bases, with 17 bases sitting between them. There are 13 residues in the CDR3. CDR1 and CDR2 (germline): WSHSY, SAAADI.

The rearrangement links TRBV7-8 to TRBJ2-1, with 10 bases aligning to TRBD2. The CDR3 covers 15 residues. V lost 4 bases to trimming and J lost 10 bases; unmatched junction nucleotides: 10. CDR1 is SGHVS and CDR2 is FQNEAQ in the germline V gene. CDR3 DNA: TGTGCCAGCAGCTCGGGGCTAGCGGGAGCCGGGGAGCAGTTCTTC. Protein product: CASSSGLAGAGEQFF.

The chain combines TRBV25-1 with TRBJ1-1; D unclear. The CDR3 consists of 13 residues. The V gene lost 4 bases and the J gene lost 4 bases, with 10 bases spanning the gap. Germline V gives CDR1 MGHDK, CDR2 SYGVNS. The CDR3 reads CASSAGTGTEAFF. The DNA of the CDR3 is TGTGCCAGCAGTGCGGGTACCGGCACTGAAGCTTTCTTT.

The chain couples TRBV11-3 to TRBJ2-1; 8 nucleotides line up with TRBD2. CDR1 and CDR2 (germline): SGHNT, YENEEA. The CDR3 contains 16 residues. The trim removed 8 bases at V and 5 bases at J, leaving 14 bases unmatched. CDR3 DNA sequence: TGTGCCAGCTCAAAACAGGGACTAGTTGCGAACAATGAGCAGTTCTTC. Protein: CASSKQGLVANNEQFF.

V and J are TRBV30 and TRBJ2-1, with D possibly matching TRBD2 (6 bases). The CDR3 covers 15 residues. The V gene lost 4 bases and the J gene lost 4 bases, with 17 bases spanning the gap. The germline gives CDR1 GTSNPN, CDR2 SVGIG (reference sequence). Here the CDR3 DNA reads TGTGCCTGGAACGGTGGGATGGCGGGGTACAATGAGCAGTTCTTC. Its protein product is CAWNGGMAGYNEQFF.

This clone was recorded a few times. The genes are TRBV4-1 and TRBJ1-1; 7 nucleotides match TRBD1. From germline, CDR1 is MGHRA and CDR2 YSYEKL. The V segment lost 4 bases and the J segment 6 bases; nucleotides outside the gene matches: 2. The CDR3 sequence is 12 residues long. For the CDR3, the DNA is TGCGCCAGCAGCCCGGGACAGTCTGAAGCTTTCTTT. As protein: CASSPGQSEAFF.

This sequence joins TRBV6-6 and TRBJ1-1; D unclear. V lost 2 bases and J 0 bases, leaving 7 bases between the germline ends. Germline V gives CDR1 MNHNY, CDR2 SVGAGI (reference sequence). This CDR3 is built from 14 residues. The CDR3 nucleotides read TGTGCCAGCAGTTACCGGGGTATGAACACTGAAGCTTTCTTT. This gives the protein CASSYRGMNTEAFF.

The chain recombines TRBV30 with TRBJ2-7; D unclear. V shed 1 base and J shed 9 bases, with 13 bases lying between them. CDR3 length: 12 residues. Germline V gene lookup returns CDR1 GTSNPN and CDR2 SVGIG (reference sequence). CDR3 nucleotide sequence: TGTGCCTGGAGTGCTGAAGAGAGCGTGCAGTACTTC. This gives the protein CAWSAEESVQYF.

The chain has TRBV7-2 and TRBJ2-5; the match to TRBD2 covers 12 bases. This CDR3 region has 15 residues. CDR1 and CDR2 (germline): SGHTA, FQGNSA. V lost 4 bases and J lost 6; bases outside the gene matches: 6. Here the CDR3 DNA reads TGTGCCAGCAGCTCGACTAGCGGGAGTGCGAAGACCCAGTACTTC. Translated: CASSSTSGSAKTQYF.